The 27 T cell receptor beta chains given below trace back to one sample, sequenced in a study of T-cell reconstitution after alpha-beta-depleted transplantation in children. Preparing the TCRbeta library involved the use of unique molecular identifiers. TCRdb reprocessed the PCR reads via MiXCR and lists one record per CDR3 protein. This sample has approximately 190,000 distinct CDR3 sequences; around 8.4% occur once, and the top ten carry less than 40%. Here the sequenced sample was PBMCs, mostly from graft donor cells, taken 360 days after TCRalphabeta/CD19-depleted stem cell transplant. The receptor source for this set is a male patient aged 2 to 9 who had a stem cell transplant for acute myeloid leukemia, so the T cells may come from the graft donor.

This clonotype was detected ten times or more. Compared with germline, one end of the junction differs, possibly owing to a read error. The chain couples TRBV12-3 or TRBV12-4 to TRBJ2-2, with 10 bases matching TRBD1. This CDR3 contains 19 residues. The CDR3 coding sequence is TGTGCCAGCAGCTTAGCGAAAGGGTCGGGGACAGGGGCTGTCGGGGAGCTGTTTTTT. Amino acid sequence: CASSLAKGSGTGAVGELFF.

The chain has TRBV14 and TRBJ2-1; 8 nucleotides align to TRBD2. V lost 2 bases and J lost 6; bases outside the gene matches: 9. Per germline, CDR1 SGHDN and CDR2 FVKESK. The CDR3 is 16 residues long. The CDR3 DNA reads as TGTGCCAGCAGCCAAAAAAGAAGCGGGAGACTCAATGAGCAGTTCTTC. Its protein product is CASSQKRSGRLNEQFF.

The CDR3 spells CASSRESKNIQYF. The CDR3 nucleotides read TGTGCCAGCAGCCGAGAGTCCAAAAACATTCAGTACTTC. This chain connects TRBV9 to TRBJ2-4; D unclear. The CDR3 runs to 13 residues. CDR1 SGDLS and CDR2 YYNGEE come from the germline V gene. The V end lost 4 bases, the J end lost 2 bases, and 7 bases lay between the germline ends.

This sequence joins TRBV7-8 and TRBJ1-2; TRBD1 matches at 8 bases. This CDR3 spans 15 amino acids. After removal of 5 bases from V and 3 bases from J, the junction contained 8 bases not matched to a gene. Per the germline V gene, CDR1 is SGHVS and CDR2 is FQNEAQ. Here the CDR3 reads CASSRQGIADYGYTF. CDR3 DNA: TGTGCCAGCAGCCGACAGGGGATTGCTGACTATGGCTACACCTTC.

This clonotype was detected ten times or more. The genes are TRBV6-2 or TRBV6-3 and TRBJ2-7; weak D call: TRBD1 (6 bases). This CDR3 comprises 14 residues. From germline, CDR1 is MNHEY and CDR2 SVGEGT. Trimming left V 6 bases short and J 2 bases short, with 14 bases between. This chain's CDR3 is CASRNQGLAYEQYV. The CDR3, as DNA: TGTGCCAGCAGAAATCAGGGGCTCGCCTACGAGCAGTACGTC.

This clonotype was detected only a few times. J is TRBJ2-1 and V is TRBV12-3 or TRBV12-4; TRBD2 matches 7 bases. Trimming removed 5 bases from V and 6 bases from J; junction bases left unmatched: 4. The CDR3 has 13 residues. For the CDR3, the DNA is TGTGCCAGCAGTAGCGGGACGCTCAATGAGCAGTTCTTC. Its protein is CASSSGTLNEQFF.

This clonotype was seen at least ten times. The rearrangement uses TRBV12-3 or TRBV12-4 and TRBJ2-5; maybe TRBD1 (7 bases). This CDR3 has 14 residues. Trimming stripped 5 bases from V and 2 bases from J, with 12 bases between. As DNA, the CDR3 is TGTGCCAGCAGTGAGACAGGGACTCAAGAGACCCAGTACTTC. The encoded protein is CASSETGTQETQYF.

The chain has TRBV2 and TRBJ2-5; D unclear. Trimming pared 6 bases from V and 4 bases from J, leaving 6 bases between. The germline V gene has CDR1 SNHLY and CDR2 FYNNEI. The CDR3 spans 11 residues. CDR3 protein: CASSASETQYF. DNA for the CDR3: TGTGCCAGCAGCGCCTCAGAGACCCAGTACTTC.

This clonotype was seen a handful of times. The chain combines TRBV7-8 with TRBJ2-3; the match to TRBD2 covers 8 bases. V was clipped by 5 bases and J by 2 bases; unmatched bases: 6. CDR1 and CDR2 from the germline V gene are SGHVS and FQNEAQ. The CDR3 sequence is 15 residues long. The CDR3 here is CASSVQLADTDTQYF. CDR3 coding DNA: TGTGCCAGCAGCGTACAACTAGCGGACACAGATACGCAGTATTTT.

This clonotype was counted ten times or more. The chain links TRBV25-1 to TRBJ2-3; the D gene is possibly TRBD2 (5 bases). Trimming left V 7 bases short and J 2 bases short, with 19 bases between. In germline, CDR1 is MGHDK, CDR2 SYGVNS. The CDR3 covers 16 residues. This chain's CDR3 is CASTEGGDYSTDTQYF. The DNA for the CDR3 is TGTGCCAGCACCGAAGGAGGTGACTATTCCACAGATACGCAGTATTTT.

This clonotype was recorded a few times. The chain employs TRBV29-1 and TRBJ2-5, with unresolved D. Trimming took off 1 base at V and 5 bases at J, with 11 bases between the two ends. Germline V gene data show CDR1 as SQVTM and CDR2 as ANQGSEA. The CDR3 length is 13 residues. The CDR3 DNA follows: TGCAGCGTTGAAGGGGCCTTGGGGGAGACCCAGTACTTC. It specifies CSVEGALGETQYF.

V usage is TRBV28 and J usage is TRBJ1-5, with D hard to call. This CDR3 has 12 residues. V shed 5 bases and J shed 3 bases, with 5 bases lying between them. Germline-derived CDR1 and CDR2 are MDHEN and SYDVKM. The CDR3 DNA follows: TGTGCCAGCAGTATTACCAATCAGCCCCAGCATTTT. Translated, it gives CASSITNQPQHF.

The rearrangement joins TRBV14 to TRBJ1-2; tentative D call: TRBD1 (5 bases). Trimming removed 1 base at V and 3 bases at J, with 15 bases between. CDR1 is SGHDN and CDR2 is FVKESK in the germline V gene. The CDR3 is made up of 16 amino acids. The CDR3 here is CASSQVTAARDYGYTF. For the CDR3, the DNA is TGTGCCAGCAGCCAAGTAACAGCGGCCAGGGACTATGGCTACACCTTC.

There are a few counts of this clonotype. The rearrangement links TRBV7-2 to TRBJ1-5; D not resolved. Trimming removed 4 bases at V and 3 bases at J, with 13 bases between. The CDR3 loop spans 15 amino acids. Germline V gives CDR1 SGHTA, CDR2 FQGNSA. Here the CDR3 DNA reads TGTGCCAGCAGCTCACTTGGGTGGGCCAATCAGCCCCAGCATTTT. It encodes CASSSLGWANQPQHF.

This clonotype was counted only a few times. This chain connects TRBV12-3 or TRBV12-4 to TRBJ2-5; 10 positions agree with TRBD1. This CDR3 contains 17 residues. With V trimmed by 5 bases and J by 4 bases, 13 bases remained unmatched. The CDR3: CASSPYPGQGPRETQYF. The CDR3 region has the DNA TGTGCCAGCAGTCCGTACCCGGGACAGGGGCCGAGAGAGACCCAGTACTTC.

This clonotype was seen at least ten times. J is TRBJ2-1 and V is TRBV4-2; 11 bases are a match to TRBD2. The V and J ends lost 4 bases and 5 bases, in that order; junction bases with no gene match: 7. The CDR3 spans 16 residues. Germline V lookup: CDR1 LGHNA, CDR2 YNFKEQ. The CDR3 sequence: CASSLFLAGGNNEQFF. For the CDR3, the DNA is TGTGCCAGCAGCCTGTTCTTAGCGGGAGGGAACAATGAGCAGTTCTTC.

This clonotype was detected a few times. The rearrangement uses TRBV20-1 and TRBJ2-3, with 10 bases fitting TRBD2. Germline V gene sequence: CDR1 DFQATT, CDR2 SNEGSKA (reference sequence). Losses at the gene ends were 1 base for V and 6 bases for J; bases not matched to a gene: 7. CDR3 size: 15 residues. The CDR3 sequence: CSARVGAGGMDTQYF. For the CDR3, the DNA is TGCAGTGCTAGAGTGGGAGCGGGAGGGATGGATACGCAGTATTTT.

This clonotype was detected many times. CDR3 in amino acids: CAWSRQGRQPQHF. The CDR3 DNA sequence: TGTGCCTGGAGTAGACAGGGTCGTCAGCCCCAGCATTTT. This chain links TRBV30 with TRBJ1-5, with 7 bases matching TRBD1. Germline lookup yields CDR1 GTSNPN and CDR2 SVGIG (reference sequence). The V gene end was trimmed by 2 bases and the J gene end by 6 bases; junction bases not matched to a gene: 4. This CDR3 has 13 amino acids.

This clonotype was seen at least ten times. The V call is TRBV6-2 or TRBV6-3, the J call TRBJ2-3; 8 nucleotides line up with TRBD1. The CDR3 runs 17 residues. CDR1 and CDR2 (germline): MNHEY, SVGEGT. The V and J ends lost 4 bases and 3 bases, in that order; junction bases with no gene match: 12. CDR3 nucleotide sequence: TGTGCCAGCAGTTTCCGGACAGGGCTCATCCAGACAGATACGCAGTATTTT. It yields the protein CASSFRTGLIQTDTQYF.

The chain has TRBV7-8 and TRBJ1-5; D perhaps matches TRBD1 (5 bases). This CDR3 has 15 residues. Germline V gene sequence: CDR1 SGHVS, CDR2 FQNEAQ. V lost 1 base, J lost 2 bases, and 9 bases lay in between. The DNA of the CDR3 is TGTGCCAGCAGCTTAGGGGGCTACGGCAATCAGCCCCAGCATTTT. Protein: CASSLGGYGNQPQHF.

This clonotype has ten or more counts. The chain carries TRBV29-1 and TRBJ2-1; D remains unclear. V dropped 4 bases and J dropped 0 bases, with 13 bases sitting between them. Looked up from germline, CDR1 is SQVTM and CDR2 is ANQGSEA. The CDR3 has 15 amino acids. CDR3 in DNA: TGCAGCGTTGGGCCCCCCCGCGGCTCCTACAATGAGCAGTTCTTC. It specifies CSVGPPRGSYNEQFF.

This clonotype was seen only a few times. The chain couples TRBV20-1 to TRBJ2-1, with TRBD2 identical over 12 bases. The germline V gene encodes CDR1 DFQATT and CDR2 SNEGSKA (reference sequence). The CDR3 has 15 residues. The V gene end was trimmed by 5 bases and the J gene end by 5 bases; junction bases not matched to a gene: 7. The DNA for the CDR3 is TGCAGTGCTTACGGACTAGCGGGAAGTCACAATGAGCAGTTCTTC. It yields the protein CSAYGLAGSHNEQFF.

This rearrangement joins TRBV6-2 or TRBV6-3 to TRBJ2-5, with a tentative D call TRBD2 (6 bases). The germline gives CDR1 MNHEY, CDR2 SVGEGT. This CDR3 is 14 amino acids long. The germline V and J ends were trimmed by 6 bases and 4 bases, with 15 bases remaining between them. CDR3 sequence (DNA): TGTGCCAGCAGGCCACGGGAGTTTGTAGAGACCCAGTACTTC. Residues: CASRPREFVETQYF.

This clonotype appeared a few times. The CDR3 is CASSSRLAEEKGSGANVLTF. CDR3 DNA sequence: TGTGCCAGCAGCTCCCGACTAGCGGAGGAGAAAGGCTCTGGGGCCAACGTCCTGACTTTC. The chain uses TRBV11-1 and TRBJ2-6, with TRBD2 matching over 9 bases. Germline V gene lookup returns CDR1 SGHAT and CDR2 FQDESV (reference sequence). V dropped 4 bases and J dropped 0; count of bases not matched to a gene: 13. This CDR3 is 20 amino acids long.

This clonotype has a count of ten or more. The CDR3 bases are TGTGCCAGCAGCCCCAGTTACCCCGGCACAGATACGCAGTATTTT. Translating it yields CASSPSYPGTDTQYF. V gene TRBV6-1 combines with J gene TRBJ2-3; D remains ambiguous. Trimming left V 6 bases short and J 1 base short, with 14 bases between. CDR3 length: 15 amino acids. Germline CDR1 is MNHNS and CDR2 is SASEGT.

The CDR3: CASSGTGRWATRFDEQFF. In nucleotides, the CDR3 is TGTGCCAGCAGCGGGACAGGGAGGTGGGCCACACGTTTCGATGAGCAGTTCTTC. The rearrangement uses TRBV25-1 and TRBJ2-1; 9 positions agree with TRBD1. This CDR3 is 18 amino acids long. The J segment lost 8 bases and the V segment lost 6 bases, leaving 20 bases of the junction unmatched. Germline assignment: CDR1 MGHDK and CDR2 SYGVNS.

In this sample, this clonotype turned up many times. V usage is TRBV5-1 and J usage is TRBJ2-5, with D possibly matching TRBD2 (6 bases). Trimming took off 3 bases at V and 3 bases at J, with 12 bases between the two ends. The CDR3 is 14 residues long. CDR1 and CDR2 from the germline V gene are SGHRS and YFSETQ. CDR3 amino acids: CASSWRLVEETQYF. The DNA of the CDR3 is TGCGCCAGCAGCTGGAGACTAGTAGAAGAGACCCAGTACTTC. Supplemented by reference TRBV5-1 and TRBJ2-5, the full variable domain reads KAGVTQTPRYLIKTRGQQVTLSCSPISGHRSVSWYQQTPGQGLQFLFEYFSETQRNKGNFPGRFSGRQFSNSRSEMNVSTLELGDSALYLCASSWRLVEETQYFGPGTRLLVL.